The T cell receptor (beta chain) described here comes from a study of B cell selection in AIRE deficiency. V trimming: 2 bases; J trimming: 4 bases; junction bases outside the gene matches: 7. The CDR3 extends over 15 amino acids. Germline V lookup: CDR1 MGHRA, CDR2 YSYEKL. The sorted conventional CD4 T cells were gated as CD4+CD127+. This clone was detected only once. The data were produced by immunoSEQ multiplex PCR, yet TCRdb's version contains in-frame clones alone and is incomplete. Here the sample spans over 20,000 clones, 95% to 98% being singletons. The sample was conventional CD4+ T cells sorted from PBMCs. J is TRBJ1-2 and V is TRBV4-1, with 7 bases that match TRBD1. This receptor was taken from a human donor with AIRE deficiency. The CDR3 DNA sequence: TGCGCCAGCAGCCAATCCGAGACAGGGCCCTATGGCTACACCTTC. Translation gives CASSQSETGPYGYTF.